The 7 T cell receptor beta chains presented below share a single source sample, sequenced in a study of T cells in Graves' hyperthyroidism and ophthalmopathy. RNA transcripts gave rise to amplified TCR beta CDR3 regions. The study used the HTBI primer set for a first-round RT-PCR of the TCR CDR3. TCRdb reprocessed the multiplex PCR reads with MiXCR, giving one entry per CDR3 protein. The sample includes hundreds of thousands of distinct CDR3 sequences, 19% of them seen just once. Input material: blood. These receptors were taken from a young woman with Graves' hyperthyroidism.

This clonotype was observed a few times. The chain is built from TRBV3-1 and TRBJ2-7, with TRBD1 identical over 7 bases. The CDR3 covers 16 residues. The V and J ends lost 3 bases and 2 bases, in that order; junction bases with no gene match: 10. The germline V gene has CDR1 LGHDT and CDR2 YNNKEL (reference sequence). The chain's CDR3 is CASSHYTGERAYEQYF. DNA of the CDR3: TGTGCCAGCAGCCACTACACAGGGGAGAGGGCCTACGAGCAGTACTTC.

The V and J genes are TRBV7-2 and TRBJ1-5; 7 positions agree with TRBD1. CDR1 and CDR2 (germline): SGHTA, FQGNSA. The CDR3 sequence is 15 residues long. The trim removed 5 bases at V and 2 bases at J, leaving 6 bases unmatched. For the CDR3, the DNA is TGTGCCAGCAGCGACACAGGGGTTCGCAATCAGCCCCAGCATTTT. It is translated as CASSDTGVRNQPQHF.

Only a few counts were recorded for this clonotype. The chain uses TRBV4-1 and TRBJ2-2; no firm D call. The CDR3 has 14 amino acids. V was trimmed by 0 bases and J by 7 bases, leaving 9 bases between them. CDR1 MGHRA and CDR2 YSYEKL come from the germline V gene. CDR3 nucleotides: TGCGCCAGCAGCCAAGAGCCTTTCTACGGGGAGCTGTTTTTT. Translating gives CASSQEPFYGELFF.

The V and J genes are TRBV19 and TRBJ1-5; D is undetermined. Germline V gene data show CDR1 as LNHDA and CDR2 as SQIVND (reference sequence). This CDR3 comprises 15 residues. V lost 3 bases and J lost 4, with 13 bases in between. CDR3 loop: CASSIVPGLNQPQHF. The CDR3 region has the DNA TGTGCCAGTAGTATCGTTCCCGGGCTGAATCAGCCCCAGCATTTT.

This clonotype was counted a few times. The V gene is TRBV6-5, the J gene TRBJ1-6; D is unresolved. Germline V lookup: CDR1 MNHEY, CDR2 SVGAGI. The CDR3 extends over 14 amino acids. V shed 5 bases and J shed 10 bases, with 15 bases lying between them. CDR3 residues: CASSTRPEGSPLHF. DNA of the CDR3: TGTGCCAGCAGTACCCGACCCGAAGGATCACCCCTCCACTTT.

V is TRBV7-2 and J is TRBJ1-5; TRBD1 aligns across 7 bases. The V gene's germline CDR1 is SGHTA and CDR2 FQGNSA. V lost 4 bases and J lost 16; bases outside the gene matches: 7. The CDR3 extends over 11 amino acids. CDR3 sequence (DNA): TGTGCCAGCAGCTCAGACAGGGCCTTCCATTTT. This translates into CASSSDRAFHF. The full variable domain, its missing parts supplied by reference TRBV7-2 and TRBJ1-5, is GAGVSQSPSNKVTEKGKDVELRCDPISGHTALYWYRQSLGQGLEFLIYFQGNSAPDKSGLPSDRFSAERTGGSVSTLTIQRTQQEDSAVYLCASSSDRAFHFGDGTRLSIL.

This clonotype was recorded at least ten times. The chain is built from TRBV28 and TRBJ2-5, with D perhaps matching TRBD2 (6 bases). V lost 1 base and J 4 bases, leaving 10 bases between the germline ends. This CDR3 region has 14 residues. From germline, CDR1 is MDHEN and CDR2 SYDVKM. The chain's CDR3 is CASSLLFGGETQYF. The CDR3 bases are TGTGCCAGCAGTTTATTGTTCGGGGGAGAGACCCAGTACTTC.